One sample yielded the 17 T cell receptor beta chains listed below, sequenced in a study of blood T cell repertoires in COVID-19. Repertoires were generated with immunoSEQ multiplex PCR, while TCRdb's copy carries only in-frame clones and drops some. Here the sample spans 200,000 to 300,000 clones, 88% being singletons. The specimen was PBMCs or T cells enriched from blood (not recorded which). These TCRs come from a woman aged 40 to 50 with acute COVID-19.

Here the CDR3 DNA reads TGCGCCAGCAGCCGCGGGGGTCGAGGGAACACTGAAGCTTTCTTT. This gives the protein CASSRGGRGNTEAFF. The rearrangement uses TRBV5-1 and TRBJ1-1; TRBD1 might be the D (5 bases). This CDR3 comprises 15 residues. V dropped 4 bases and J dropped 1 base, with 14 bases sitting between them. Germline V lookup: CDR1 SGHRS, CDR2 YFSETQ.

The chain uses TRBV9 and TRBJ2-7, with a possible D match to TRBD1 (6 bases). V lost 3 bases to trimming and J lost 2 bases, with 12 bases between them. The CDR3 has 14 amino acids. The germline V gene encodes CDR1 SGDLS and CDR2 YYNGEE. CDR3 coding DNA: TGTGCCAGCAGCGGTCCGGGACACCCCTACGAGCAGTACTTC. Amino acid sequence: CASSGPGHPYEQYF.

This clone occurred once. This sequence joins TRBV30 and TRBJ2-7; 9 nucleotides match TRBD2. Germline CDR1 reads GTSNPN; CDR2 reads SVGIG (reference sequence). CDR3 length: 14 residues. The J segment lost 5 bases and the V segment lost 3 bases, leaving 8 bases of the junction unmatched. The DNA of the CDR3 is TGTGCCTGGAGGACTCTGCTAGCGGGGAACGAGCAGTACTTC. This encodes CAWRTLLAGNEQYF.

This clone was observed once. V gene TRBV28 combines with J gene TRBJ1-1, with 7 bases matching TRBD1. CDR1 and CDR2 (germline): MDHEN, SYDVKM. CDR3 length equals 14 residues. J gave up 2 bases and V 4 bases, and 4 bases lay outside the gene matches. CDR3 protein: CASSSTGLNTEAFF. The CDR3 DNA follows: TGTGCCAGCAGTTCGACAGGGCTCAACACTGAAGCTTTCTTT.

The V and J genes are TRBV19 and TRBJ1-5; a weak D match, TRBD1 (5 bases). There are 17 residues in the CDR3. V lost 7 bases and J lost 2, with 21 bases in between. Looked up from germline, CDR1 is LNHDA and CDR2 is SQIVND (reference sequence). The CDR3 reads CASTLLPGGVRNQPQHF. The DNA of the CDR3 is TGTGCCAGTACCCTCCTCCCGGGGGGAGTACGCAATCAGCCCCAGCATTTT.

The chain uses TRBV7-9 and TRBJ1-3; 7 nucleotides align to TRBD1. The ends lost 5 bases at V and 0 bases at J; junction bases unmatched: 7. The CDR3 extends over 16 amino acids. Germline assignment: CDR1 SEHNR and CDR2 FQNEAQ (reference sequence). CDR3 DNA: TGTGCCAGCAGCCCCTCGGGACAGAGCTCTGGAAACACCATATATTTT. Translating it yields CASSPSGQSSGNTIYF. The full variable domain, rest sourced from reference TRBV7-9 and TRBJ1-3, is DTGVSQNPRHKITKRGQNVTFRCDPISEHNRLYWYRQTLGQGPEFLTYFQNEAQLEKSRLLSDRFSAERPKGSFSTLEIQRTEQGDSAMYLCASSPSGQSSGNTIYFGEGSWLTVV.

This clone is a singleton in its sample. The CDR3 region is CAINQERENTEAFF. The CDR3 DNA is TGTGCCATCAACCAAGAGAGGGAGAACACTGAAGCTTTCTTT. The genes are TRBV10-3 and TRBJ1-1, with D hard to call. This CDR3 has 14 amino acids. Per the germline V gene, CDR1 is ENHRY and CDR2 is SYGVKD. Trimming stripped 7 bases from V and 1 base from J, with 13 bases between.

The V gene is TRBV24-1, the J gene TRBJ2-5, with 11 bases aligning to TRBD2. Unmatched junction bases numbered 11, after V lost 4 bases and J lost 5 bases. The germline V gene has CDR1 KGHDR and CDR2 SFDVKD. The CDR3 totals 17 residues. DNA of the CDR3: TGTGCCACCAGTGAATCAAGCGGACTAGCGGGTCGGGAGACCCAGTACTTC. Residues: CATSESSGLAGRETQYF.

The chain joins TRBV5-1 to TRBJ2-1; 8 positions agree with TRBD2. The J segment lost 5 bases and the V segment lost 6 bases, leaving 4 bases of the junction unmatched. This CDR3 contains 13 residues. Germline lookup yields CDR1 SGHRS and CDR2 YFSETQ. As DNA, the CDR3 is TGCGCCAGCAAAGCGGGAGAAGACAATGAGCAGTTCTTC. It specifies CASKAGEDNEQFF.

V and J are TRBV27 and TRBJ2-3; 9 bases fit TRBD2. The CDR3 is made up of 14 amino acids. CDR1 and CDR2 from the germline V gene are MNHEY and SMNVEV (reference sequence). Trimming took 7 bases from V and 4 from J; bases not matched to a gene: 6. The CDR3 region is CASMAGGPSDTQYF. The CDR3, as DNA: TGTGCCAGCATGGCGGGAGGGCCCTCAGATACGCAGTATTTT.

The chain couples TRBV3-1 (or the pseudogene TRBV3-2) to TRBJ1-1, with TRBD1 identical over 7 bases. Germline V gene sequence: CDR1 LGHDT, CDR2 YNNKEL (reference sequence). This CDR3 has 16 amino acids. The V gene end was trimmed by 1 base and the J gene end by 1 base; junction bases not matched to a gene: 6. In DNA, the CDR3 is TGTGCCAGCAGCCAAGTAGGGGGCGGAAGGAACACTGAAGCTTTCTTT. Residues: CASSQVGGGRNTEAFF.

The CDR3 region is CASSLGTGRGNEKLFF. The CDR3 DNA reads TGCGCCAGCAGCTTGGGGACAGGCCGGGGTAATGAAAAACTGTTTTTT. The gene calls are TRBV5-1 and TRBJ1-4, with TRBD1 identical over 7 bases. In germline, CDR1 is SGHRS, CDR2 YFSETQ. This CDR3 spans 16 amino acids. With V trimmed by 0 bases and J by 4 bases, 6 bases remained unmatched.

This clone was detected only once. This sequence joins TRBV9 and TRBJ1-3; D not resolved. Per germline, CDR1 SGDLS and CDR2 YYNGEE. The CDR3 is 13 amino acids. The ends were cut back, 6 bases at V and 0 bases at J, with 7 bases in the middle. For the CDR3, the DNA is TGTGCCAGCAAGCCGGGCTCTGGAAACACCATATATTTT. Protein sequence: CASKPGSGNTIYF.

The CDR3 nucleotides are TGTGCCAGTAGTATAGCTCCTAGCGGGAGCGCAGCAGATACGCAGTATTTT. Protein: CASSIAPSGSAADTQYF. The J gene is TRBJ2-3, the V gene TRBV19, with 10 bases lining up with TRBD2. V lost 1 base, J lost 4 bases, and 8 bases stayed unmatched. Per the germline V gene, CDR1 is LNHDA and CDR2 is SQIVND (reference sequence). This CDR3 is 17 amino acids long.

This sequence joins TRBV5-8 and TRBJ2-1; 12 positions match TRBD2. CDR1 SGHTS and CDR2 YDEGEE come from the germline V gene. V lost 4 bases, J lost 8 bases, and 7 bases stayed unmatched. The CDR3 contains 15 residues. CDR3 residues: CASSLAGGLFDEQFF. In DNA form, the CDR3 reads TGTGCCAGCAGCCTAGCGGGAGGGCTTTTCGATGAGCAGTTCTTC. The full variable domain, in which reference TRBV5-8 and TRBJ2-1 provide the parts outside the CDR3, is EAGVTQSPTHLIKTRGQQATLRCSPISGHTSVYWYQQALGLGLQFLLWYDEGEERNRGNFPPRFSGRQFPNYSSELNVNALELEDSALYLCASSLAGGLFDEQFFGPGTRLTVL.

The chain carries TRBV7-2 and TRBJ2-7; a weak D match, TRBD1 (6 bases). CDR3 length equals 15 residues. Trimming pared 1 base from V and 3 bases from J, leaving 13 bases between. Germline V lookup: CDR1 SGHTA, CDR2 FQGNSA. The CDR3 coding sequence is TGTGCCAGCAGCTTAGGCCCCGAAGGGGGCTACGAGCAGTACGTC. Translated: CASSLGPEGGYEQYV.

This clone was observed many times. The CDR3 nucleotides are TGTGCCAGCAGTCACAGGGATGGCTACACCTTC. Translating gives CASSHRDGYTF. V usage is TRBV28 and J usage is TRBJ1-2; possibly TRBD1 for D (6 bases). V was shortened by 5 bases and J by 6 bases, with 7 bases between the two germline ends. The CDR3 sequence is 11 residues long. Germline loops: CDR1 MDHEN, CDR2 SYDVKM.